This T cell receptor beta chain originates from a study of T cells after yellow fever vaccination. MiXCR, run by TCRdb on the 5' RACE reads, gives a single entry per CDR3 protein. Among tens of thousands of distinct CDR3 sequences, roughly a tenth were seen once, and the ten largest hold approximately 12%. The length of the CDR3 is 14 residues. V shed 0 bases, J shed 15 bases, and the junction held 11 bases outside the gene matches. Germline-derived CDR1 and CDR2 are MNHNS and SASEGT. This clonotype was seen repeatedly, ten times or more. The sequence came from a man younger than 35 who received the YFV17D yellow fever vaccine. Specimen: PBMCs, either bulk or a sorted T-cell subset (CD4+, CD8+, memory, or dextramer-sorted; not recorded which), collected more than 13 days after the first yellow fever vaccination. The chain carries TRBV6-1 and TRBJ2-1; 7 nucleotides align to TRBD1. This chain's CDR3 is CASSEAGTGDLRFF. DNA of the CDR3: TGTGCCAGCAGTGAAGCGGGCACAGGGGACCTAAGGTTCTTC.